This TCR beta chain is drawn from a study of blood T cell repertoires in COVID-19 (TCRdb year 2020). In terms of the full investigation: The collaborator samples originated in the United States, Italy and Spain and spanned the acute and convalescent phases of COVID-19. A de-identified subject ID, COVID-19 status, age in years and sex were almost always included in the sample metadata. The dataset comprised deeply sampled blood TCRbeta repertoires from subjects exposed to, actively infected with, or recovered from COVID-19. The prospective study material was composed of cDNA or gDNA derived from T cells, B-cell-depleted T cells, or PBMCs. HLA class I and class II types, where available, came from metadata supplied by the sample provider rather than from assay-based typing. The repertoires were released in a freely available public database intended as a resource for research on the immune response to SARS-CoV-2. The samples were drawn from the first 160 participants of the ongoing ImmuneRACE study and from some 1,300 subjects provided by 6 global collaborators. Points the paper makes about the study in general: Clinical and demographic metadata were provided uncurated, with the amount varying by source and participant.

CDR3 length: 16 amino acids, cysteine to phenylalanine. The only DNA kept is the CDR3, 48 bases in frame from the first base. From a lookup of the germline V gene (reference sequence), CDR1 and CDR2 are LNHDA and SQIVND. V was cut back by 1 base and J by 5 bases, leaving a gap of 17 bases between them. TCRbeta CDR3 regions were amplified from genomic DNA by means of the immunoSEQ Assay, a bias-controlled multiplex PCR. The source study handled its data this way. Nucleated cell counts per sample were estimated from amplification of reference gene primers within the assay. Sequence reads were collapsed and filtered to measure the absolute abundance of every unique TCRbeta CDR3 rearrangement. Productive Simpson clonality was computed per sample as the square root of Simpson's diversity index over productive rearrangements. In TCRdb, the immuneACCESS table is reduced to in-frame sequences with V and J assigned. These tables do not hold every clone; where another copy was compared, an unresolved V gene accounts for under half, and the others remain unexplained. V and J calls and clone size are copied from that table; D and trimming were computed from the DNA. Counted in this sample were 250,000 to 300,000 clones; 80% to 85% of them appeared once. The ten top clones hold 2.5% to 3.5% of the sample.

About this clone itself: The clone's antigen remains unknown. No qualities accompany the bases; no much larger clone lies one base away.

The collaborating institutions used their own protocols to collect whole blood in K2EDTA tubes. For TCRbeta analysis, collaborators shipped samples as frozen whole blood, isolated PBMCs, or DNA extracted from either of those sample types. The chain employs TRBV19 and TRBJ1-2; the D gene is perhaps TRBD1, on 6 matching bases. Sequenced material: peripheral blood. The sequence was obtained from a woman aged 55-69 years with active or convalescent COVID-19. The sequenced DNA is TGTGCCAGTAGTATAGCCCGGGGGGGACAAGGTTATGGCTACACCTTC. This yields the protein CASSIARGGQGYGYTF.